This entry lists 8 T cell receptor beta chains sequenced from one sample in a study of blood T cell repertoires in COVID-19. The protocol was immunoSEQ multiplex PCR, while the TCRdb copy is restricted to in-frame clones and leaves out a portion. Here the sample spans approximately 80,000 clones, about 83% being singletons. The sequencing input was peripheral blood. These receptors came from a woman aged 70-85 years with acute or convalescent COVID-19.

This chain uses TRBV7-2 with TRBJ1-2, with 7 positions matching TRBD1. V was clipped by 5 bases and J by 4 bases; unmatched bases: 7. CDR3 size: 14 residues. The germline CDR1 and CDR2 sequences are SGHTA and FQGNSA. CDR3 in amino acids: CASSTLTGIYGYTF. CDR3 coding DNA: TGTGCCAGCAGCACCCTGACAGGGATCTATGGCTACACCTTC.

The chain uses TRBV5-4 and TRBJ2-3; 7 nucleotides match TRBD2. The CDR3 sequence is 15 residues long. Per germline, CDR1 SGHNT and CDR2 YYREEE (reference sequence). Unmatched junction bases numbered 9, after V lost 6 bases and J lost 2 bases. This CDR3 reads CASTSRGRNTDTQYF. DNA for the CDR3: TGTGCCAGCACCTCGCGGGGGAGGAACACAGATACGCAGTATTTT.

CDR3 residues: CASSLEAGLGYTF. The DNA for the CDR3 is TGTGCCAGCAGCTTAGAGGCAGGGCTAGGCTACACCTTC. The genes are TRBV7-9 and TRBJ1-2; D possibly corresponds to TRBD1 (5 bases). The CDR3 sequence is 13 residues long. Trimming removed 1 base at V and 8 bases at J, with 11 bases between. CDR1 and CDR2 (germline): SEHNR, FQNEAQ (reference sequence).

The chain is built from TRBV20-1 and TRBJ1-2; D unresolved. CDR3 length: 12 amino acids. Germline loops: CDR1 DFQATT, CDR2 SNEGSKA (reference sequence). V lost 3 bases, J lost 0 bases, and 5 bases lay in between. CDR3 residues: CSASPANYGYTF. In DNA form, the CDR3 reads TGCAGTGCTAGTCCGGCTAACTATGGCTACACCTTC.

The V gene is TRBV5-4, the J gene TRBJ2-7; 8 bases agree with TRBD2. Looked up from germline, CDR1 is SGHNT and CDR2 is YYREEE (reference sequence). CDR3 length: 14 amino acids. The junction had 5 bases not matched to a gene; V was cut back by 4 bases and J by 2 bases. CDR3 amino acids: CASSPGRGPYEQYF. The CDR3 coding sequence is TGTGCCAGCAGCCCCGGGAGGGGTCCCTACGAGCAGTACTTC.

The CDR3 DNA follows: TGTGCCAGTAGTATAGGGGGACAGAACTATGGCTACACCTTC. It yields the protein CASSIGGQNYGYTF. The chain carries TRBV19 and TRBJ1-2; 7 nucleotides align to TRBD1. With V trimmed by 1 base and J by 2 bases, 1 base remained unmatched. The germline gives CDR1 LNHDA, CDR2 SQIVND (reference sequence). The CDR3 extends over 14 amino acids.

This clone was picked up one time. This chain joins TRBV18 and TRBJ1-2; 8 nucleotides agree with TRBD1. The CDR3 spans 16 residues. Germline CDR1 and CDR2: KGHSH and LQKENI. Trimming cost V 0 bases and J 4 bases; bases outside gene matches: 7. In nucleotides, the CDR3 is TGTGCCAGCTCACCACCGAGCCTCACAGGGGGCTATGGCTACACCTTC. Its translation: CASSPPSLTGGYGYTF.

V and J are TRBV30 and TRBJ1-3; D ambiguous. Trimming shortened V by 0 bases and J by 9 bases, and 12 bases separated the two germline ends. Germline CDR1 is GTSNPN and CDR2 is SVGIG (reference sequence). The CDR3 contains 13 residues. DNA of the CDR3: TGTGCCTGGAGTGTTGGAGGATCGGGCACCATATATTTT. Translating it yields CAWSVGGSGTIYF.